This paragraph covers one TCR beta chain sequence. Its antigen is currently not known. Base qualities are not at hand, and no much larger clone is one base apart. To prepare the library, the immunoSEQ multiplex PCR assay was applied. The table was pulled from immuneACCESS by TCRdb, which kept in-frame rearrangements only. Such tables lose some clones; where checked, under half of the loss comes from unresolved V genes, and the rest has no known cause. This sample lists about 38,000 clones; 75% to 95% were detected once. Clones ranked in the top ten supply 9% to 14% of the sample. The cysteine opens and the phenylalanine closes a CDR3 of 14 amino acids. The DNA shown is the 42-base CDR3, in frame from base 1. CDR1 is given as PRHDT and CDR2 as FYEKMQ, both from the germline V gene (reference sequence). Trimming removed 1 base from V and 4 bases from J, leaving 11 bases between the germline ends. This sample is drawn from a study of T cell changes during pregnancy in multiple sclerosis (dated by TCRdb to the late 2010s). The study in broad terms: The study examined how the T cell repertoire changed over the course of pregnancy in women with multiple sclerosis.

In this chain, TRBV13 is recombined with TRBJ2-7; tentative D gene TRBD1, with 6 bases matching. The receptor comes from a female donor with multiple sclerosis, enrolled in a pregnancy study. The source material was CD8+ T cells from peripheral blood mononuclear cells, sampled after pregnancy. The CDR3 is CASSLAGTTYEQYF. The nucleotide sequence reads TGTGCCAGCAGCTTAGCGGGGACAACATACGAGCAGTACTTC.